This TCR beta chain was found in a study of T-cell memory formation after mild COVID-19. Study-level background: Largely donor-specific TCR clusters were found.

For this clonotype: Its antigen is unidentified.

In germline, CDR1 is DFQATT, CDR2 SNEGSKA (reference sequence). CDR3 length: 13 amino acids. Deletions cut 5 bases from V and 8 bases from J, with 15 bases between. Whole-study findings and limits: CM and EM subsets held most contracting CD4+ clones; EMRA held CD8+ ones.

TCRdb itself ran the 5' RACE reads through MiXCR, one entry per CDR3 protein. The sample lists a few hundred thousand distinct CDR3 sequences, under 30% occurring once. The chain joins TRBV20-1 to TRBJ2-2; D unclear. What was sequenced was PBMCs or a T cell subset sorted from them (not recorded which). This sequence was found in an adult woman who had mild COVID-19 (a few samples of this study predate the infection). Cell type and time point are not known. CDR3: CSAPFARSGELFF. The CDR3 DNA reads as TGCAGTGCTCCCTTCGCTAGATCTGGGGAGCTGTTTTTT.